This record covers a single T cell receptor beta chain. The run of the v3.0 immunoSEQ assay was at survey level. Sequencing efforts were directed toward roughly 35,000-50,000 T-cell genomes per sample. TCRdb's copy holds only in-frame clones and misses some; the assay was immunoSEQ multiplex PCR. The repertoire consists of under 20,000 clones, with 60% to 85% occurring once and the leading ten covering under 8%. This CDR3 region has 14 residues. Trimming at V came to 6 bases and at J to 3 bases, leaving 5 bases not matched to a gene. Germline V CDR1 and CDR2: MNHEY, SVGAGI. This specimen belongs to a study of long-term antiretroviral therapy in people with HIV.

This TCR was sampled from a man aged 18 to 35 with HIV. This sample comprised unsorted PBMCs, obtained at the start of antiretroviral therapy, before treatment. The chain carries TRBV6-5 and TRBJ2-3, with 8 nucleotides matching TRBD2. The CDR3 loop reads CASRRAGATDTQYF. CDR3 sequence (DNA): TGTGCCAGCAGGAGAGCGGGAGCAACAGATACGCAGTATTTT.